A selection of T cell receptor beta chains follows, all from one sample in a study of cytotoxic CD8 clonotypes in ibrutinib-treated CLL. The table came from immunoSEQ multiplex PCR; TCRdb's copy has only in-frame clones and leaves some out. The repertoire holds 95,000 to 100,000 clones, with 60% to 80% as singletons. The sample in question was PBMCs, obtained after 12 months of ibrutinib treatment. Receptor source: a human donor with chronic lymphocytic leukemia. The CDR3 runs from the conserved cysteine through the conserved F or W. Each record gives: D gene, clone size, V gene, J gene, CDR3 length, CDR3 protein, CDR3 DNA. D genes are given only for firm matches. Clone size is shown for a subset of rows, as once, few, many or a class of expanded clone.

NA,NA,TRBV28,TRBJ1-1,13,CASSSTGVTEAFF,TGTGCCAGCAGCTCCACTGGGGTCACTGAAGCTTTCTTT
NA,NA,TRBV18,TRBJ1-1,13,CASSPPGNTEAFF,TGTGCCAGCTCACCACCGGGGAACACTGAAGCTTTCTTT
NA,once,TRBV5-4,TRBJ2-7,15,CASSLGPGPTYEQYF,TGTGCCAGCAGCTTGGGCCCGGGGCCAACCTACGAGCAGTACTTC
NA,NA,TRBV18,TRBJ1-4,15,CASSPRGSNNEKLFF,TGTGCCAGCTCACCACGGGGCAGTAATAATGAAAAACTGTTTTTT
NA,NA,TRBV7-3,TRBJ2-6,15,CASSAAVSGANVLTF,TGTGCCAGCAGCGCGGCTGTCTCTGGGGCCAACGTCCTGACTTTC
NA,NA,TRBV5-6,TRBJ1-5,15,CASSRRGVYNQPQHF,TGTGCCAGCAGCCGGCGGGGGGTTTACAATCAGCCCCAGCATTTT
NA,NA,TRBV5-4,TRBJ1-4,17,CASSLAGGFGTNEKLFF,TGTGCCAGCAGCTTGGCCGGGGGCTTTGGGACTAATGAAAAACTGTTTTTT
NA,NA,TRBV6-6,TRBJ2-3,16,CASRRTTSSMTDTQYF,TGTGCCAGCAGACGAACTACTAGCTCTATGACAGATACGCAGTATTTT
TRBD2,NA,TRBV6-5,TRBJ2-1,16,CASSSDRGAGGDEQFF,TGTGCCAGCAGTTCCGACCGCGGGGCCGGGGGGGATGAGCAGTTCTTC
NA,NA,TRBV5-4,TRBJ2-1,17,CASSGPEASLRYNEQFF,TGTGCCAGCAGCGGACCTGAGGCTAGCTTGCGCTACAATGAGCAGTTCTTC
NA,NA,TRBV6-4,TRBJ1-5,16,CASSDSGRGASQPQHF,TGTGCCAGCAGTGATTCGGGGAGAGGGGCAAGTCAGCCCCAGCATTTT
TRBD1,NA,TRBV7-2,TRBJ2-1,14,CASSLGQGRNEQFF,TGTGCCAGCAGCTTAGGACAGGGTAGAAATGAGCAGTTCTTC
TRBD1,NA,TRBV9,TRBJ1-2,15,CASSVASGQNYGYTF,TGTGCCAGCAGCGTAGCTTCGGGACAGAACTATGGCTACACCTTC
NA,NA,TRBV12-5,TRBJ2-7,13,CASGLGETVEQYF,TGTGCTAGTGGTTTGGGCGAGACGGTCGAGCAGTACTTC
NA,NA,TRBV19,TRBJ1-5,17,CASSMMADGGGNQPQHF,TGTGCCAGTAGTATGATGGCCGATGGGGGTGGCAATCAGCCCCAGCATTTT
TRBD1,once,TRBV6-5,TRBJ2-7,16,CASSYFSGQGSYEQYF,TGTGCCAGCAGTTACTTTTCGGGACAGGGGTCCTACGAGCAGTACTTC
NA,NA,TRBV5-6,TRBJ2-1,18,CASNGLNGQSLSYNEQFF,TGTGCCAGCAACGGTTTAAACGGACAGAGTCTCTCCTACAATGAGCAGTTCTTC
NA,NA,TRBV5-1,TRBJ2-7,14,CASRPEPDDYEQYF,TGCGCCAGCAGACCAGAACCGGACGACTACGAGCAGTACTTC
NA,NA,TRBV7-8,TRBJ1-3,15,CASSLGISRGNTIYF,TGTGCCAGCAGCTTAGGCATTTCGAGGGGAAACACCATATATTTT
NA,few,TRBV6-1,TRBJ1-1,11,CASTTGIEAFF,TGTGCCAGCACAACAGGGATTGAAGCTTTCTTT
NA,few,TRBV30,TRBJ2-7,14,CAWTRDGGGYEQYF,TGTGCCTGGACTCGTGACGGGGGCGGCTACGAGCAGTACTTC
NA,NA,TRBV4-2,TRBJ1-3,16,CASSQDWVGSGNTIYF,TGTGCCAGCAGCCAAGATTGGGTGGGCTCTGGAAACACCATATATTTT
NA,NA,TRBV19,TRBJ2-5,13,CASSIEGGETQYF,TGTGCCAGTAGTATAGAAGGGGGGGAGACCCAGTACTTC
TRBD1,few,TRBV10-2,TRBJ1-5,15,CASSLWDRGDQPQHF,TGCGCCAGCAGTCTGTGGGACAGGGGAGATCAGCCCCAGCATTTT
NA,NA,TRBV4-2,TRBJ1-1,15,CASSGHVGMNTEAFF,TGTGCCAGCAGCGGACACGTGGGAATGAACACTGAAGCTTTCTTT
NA,NA,TRBV9,TRBJ1-3,13,CASSPPVGNTIYF,TGTGCCAGCAGCCCCCCGGTAGGAAACACCATATATTTT
NA,once,TRBV29-1,TRBJ2-3,14,CSAQEAIPTDTQYF,TGCAGCGCCCAGGAGGCAATCCCCACAGATACGCAGTATTTT
NA,NA,TRBV7-2,TRBJ1-1,15,CASSPRPGQNTEAFF,TGTGCCAGCAGCCCCCGACCTGGGCAGAACACTGAAGCTTTCTTT
NA,NA,TRBV2,TRBJ2-7,11,CASNQGYEQYF,TGTGCCAGCAATCAGGGTTATGAGCAGTACTTC
NA,NA,TRBV28,TRBJ1-1,14,CASRRTGKNTEAFF,TGTGCCAGCAGACGGACTGGGAAGAACACTGAAGCTTTCTTT
NA,NA,TRBV6-6,TRBJ2-7,16,CASSYGGETSSYEQYF,TGTGCCAGCAGTTACGGAGGGGAGACAAGCTCCTACGAGCAGTACTTC
TRBD1,NA,TRBV7-3,TRBJ1-1,16,CASSSLQGALRTEAFF,TGTGCCAGCAGCTCCCTACAGGGGGCGCTTCGGACTGAAGCTTTCTTT
NA,NA,TRBV4-1,TRBJ2-3,15,CASSQIRAVTDTQYF,TGCGCCAGCAGCCAAATCCGGGCTGTCACAGATACGCAGTATTTT
NA,NA,TRBV19,TRBJ1-1,16,CASSIGGRVFSPEAFF,TGTGCCAGTAGTATAGGGGGCCGGGTTTTCAGCCCTGAAGCTTTCTTT
TRBD1,NA,TRBV12-5,TRBJ2-1,14,CASGLDPIGQVQFF,TGTGCTAGTGGTTTGGACCCGATCGGACAGGTTCAGTTCTTC
NA,NA,TRBV4-2,TRBJ2-7,15,CASSQELSATYEQYF,TGTGCCAGCAGCCAAGAGTTGTCAGCAACTTACGAGCAGTACTTC
NA,NA,TRBV6-6,TRBJ2-4,15,CASSYSPGAGTIQYF,TGTGCCAGCAGTTACTCGCCGGGGGCCGGGACTATTCAGTACTTC